A single sample gave rise to the 14 T cell receptor beta chains below, sequenced in a study of shared clonotypes between healthy human individuals. Using immunoSEQ multiplex PCR, the repertoire was profiled, and TCRdb retains in-frame clones only, with some absent. Of under 850,000 clones in the sample, over 60% were seen once. The specimen was memory CD4+ T cells sorted from blood. As to subset: CD45RA-negative fraction. These receptors all come from a woman between 25 and 40 years old in good health.

This clone came up a few times. V usage is TRBV11-2 and J usage is TRBJ2-7, with D perhaps assigned TRBD1 or TRBD2 (6 bases each). This CDR3 has 16 amino acids. CDR1 is SGHAT and CDR2 is FQNNGV in the germline V gene. V lost 7 bases, J lost 0 bases, and 19 bases lay in between. The CDR3 region has the DNA TGTGCCAGCACCAAGGGGGGAGTCCGTAACTCCTACGAGCAGTACTTC. Translated: CASTKGGVRNSYEQYF.

In the case of this clone: Only one base separates this from a far larger clonotype, so it likely reflects a read error. V gene TRBV19 combines with J gene TRBJ2-3, with a weak D call TRBD2 (6 bases). There are 16 residues in the CDR3. Germline V gene lookup returns CDR1 LNHDA and CDR2 SQIVND (reference sequence). Trimming cost V 3 bases and J 3 bases, with 16 bases left between them. The CDR3 loop is CASSIGGARSTDTQYF. The CDR3 coding sequence is TGTGCCAGTAGTATCGGAGGGGCAAGGTCGACAGATACGCAGTATTTT.

The rearrangement joins TRBV2 to TRBJ1-5, with D uncertain. V was shortened by 7 bases and J by 0 bases, with 7 bases between the two germline ends. Germline V gene lookup returns CDR1 SNHLY and CDR2 FYNNEI. The CDR3 loop spans 13 amino acids. CDR3 sequence: CASTGYSNQPQHF. CDR3 sequence (DNA): TGTGCCAGCACCGGATATAGCAATCAGCCCCAGCATTTT. Based on the CDR3 plus reference TRBV2 and TRBJ1-5, the full variable domain is EPEVTQTPSHQVTQMGQEVILRCVPISNHLYFYWYRQILGQKVEFLVSFYNNEISEKSEIFDDQFSVERPDGSNFTLKIRSTKLEDSAMYFCASTGYSNQPQHFGDGTRLSIL.

In its sample, this clone was seen a few times. The rearrangement joins TRBV25-1 to TRBJ2-7, with 9 bases aligning to TRBD1. The ends lost 4 bases at V and 3 bases at J; junction bases unmatched: 13. CDR1 and CDR2 from the germline V gene are MGHDK and SYGVNS. The CDR3 loop spans 17 amino acids. CDR3 coding DNA: TGTGCCAGCAGTGGCTCAAATCCGGGACAGGGTTTCTACGAGCAGTACTTC. It translates to CASSGSNPGQGFYEQYF.

As for this clone: Within the sample, other DNA sequences also encode this same CDR3. The chain employs TRBV5-1 and TRBJ1-4; no reliable D call. Trimming pared 5 bases from V and 0 bases from J, leaving 8 bases between. From germline, CDR1 is SGHRS and CDR2 YFSETQ. The CDR3 extends over 14 amino acids. The CDR3 bases are TGCGCCAGCAGAAGGGAAGCAACTAATGAAAAACTGTTTTTT. It codes for CASRREATNEKLFF.

This clone was detected only a few times. Written as DNA, the CDR3 is TGTGCCAGCAGACCCGGGACAGGGGACACCGGGGAGCTGTTTTTT. The encoded protein is CASRPGTGDTGELFF. This chain uses TRBV2 with TRBJ2-2; 10 bases are shared with TRBD1. V dropped 6 bases and J dropped 3; count of bases not matched to a gene: 4. Germline V CDR1 and CDR2: SNHLY, FYNNEI. This CDR3 is built from 15 residues.

The chain joins TRBV21-1 to TRBJ2-7; no DNA check was done on the table's D call, TRBD1. TRBV21-1 is an annotated pseudogene. The CDR3 is made up of 14 amino acids. In DNA, the CDR3 is TGTGCCAGCAGCAAGGTGGACAGGCTATACGAGCAGTACTTC. This sequence encodes CASSKVDRLYEQYF.

This rearrangement joins TRBV7-9 to TRBJ1-3, with no clear D. Germline V CDR1 and CDR2: SEHNR, FQNEAQ (reference sequence). V lost 5 bases and J 0 bases, leaving 14 bases between the germline ends. The CDR3 length is 16 residues. The CDR3: CASSPNAGFSGNTIYF. The CDR3 DNA reads TGTGCCAGCAGCCCTAACGCGGGGTTCTCTGGAAACACCATATATTTT.

The CDR3 DNA follows: TGTGCCAGCGTCCGCCCCGGGGGCGCACAGCAGTTCTTC. Translation: CASVRPGGAQQFF. The gene calls are TRBV28 and TRBJ2-1, with D possibly being TRBD1 or TRBD2 (6 bases each). Trimming pared 8 bases from V and 11 bases from J, leaving 19 bases between. Germline V gene sequence: CDR1 MDHEN, CDR2 SYDVKM. This CDR3 has 13 amino acids.

The CDR3 DNA sequence: TGCGCCAGCAGCTTAACTTGGACTAGCGGTTACGAGCAGTACTTC. Its protein product is CASSLTWTSGYEQYF. This sequence joins TRBV5-1 and TRBJ2-7; 10 bases map to TRBD2. The CDR3 is 15 residues long. From germline, CDR1 is SGHRS and CDR2 YFSETQ. V was clipped by 2 bases and J by 4 bases; unmatched bases: 6.

The rearrangement joins TRBV5-4 to TRBJ2-2; a possible D gene is TRBD1 (6 bases). Germline V lookup: CDR1 SGHNT, CDR2 YYREEE (reference sequence). Trimming removed 4 bases from V and 7 bases from J, with 14 bases in between. CDR3 length: 14 residues. The CDR3 spells CASSGGIGGGELFF. As DNA, the CDR3 is TGTGCCAGCAGCGGGGGCATAGGGGGCGGGGAGCTGTTTTTT.

The J gene is TRBJ2-5, the V gene TRBV7-7; 7 bases agree with TRBD2. The CDR3 contains 15 residues. The germline CDR1 and CDR2 sequences are SSHAT and FNYEAQ (reference sequence). Losses at the gene ends were 0 bases for V and 0 bases for J; bases not matched to a gene: 1. The CDR3 DNA is TGTGCCAGCAGCTTAGCGGGAGGGTACCAAGAGACCCAGTACTTC. Translated, it gives CASSLAGGYQETQYF. The variable domain in full, completed from reference TRBV7-7 and TRBJ2-5, reads GAGVSQSPRYKVTKRGQDVTLRCDPISSHATLYWYQQALGQGPEFLTYFNYEAQPDKSGLPSDRFSAERPEGSISTLTIQRTEQRDSAMYRCASSLAGGYQETQYFGPGTRLLVL.

This rearrangement joins TRBV4-1 to TRBJ1-5, with TRBD1 matching 9 bases. Trimming cost V 0 bases and J 3 bases; bases outside gene matches: 3. This CDR3 region has 16 residues. Germline CDR1 and CDR2: MGHRA and YSYEKL. CDR3 nucleotide sequence: TGCGCCAGCAGCCAAGAGGGACAGGGCTACAATCAGCCCCAGCATTTT. This codes for CASSQEGQGYNQPQHF.

The V and J genes are TRBV28 and TRBJ2-7; 9 bases are a match to TRBD1. The junction had 3 bases not matched to a gene; V was cut back by 8 bases and J by 4 bases. CDR3 length: 12 residues. CDR1 is MDHEN and CDR2 is SYDVKM in the germline V gene. Here the CDR3 DNA reads TGTGCCAGCGGACAGGGGTCATACGAGCAGTACTTC. Translation: CASGQGSYEQYF.